The rows below give T cell receptor beta chains drawn from one sample of a study of CD8 T cells in ankylosing spondylitis. TCRdb fed the 5' RACE reads into MiXCR, producing one record per CDR3 protein. The data contain over 450,000 distinct CDR3 sequences, roughly 13% of them seen just once; the ten biggest clones take up nearly 7%. The sequenced material came from blood, either unsorted or a sorted T cell fraction (not recorded which). These receptors all come from a male donor with ankylosing spondylitis. Each CDR3 is given with its conserved first and last residue. The D gene is left open where the match is weak. The size entry is marked missing in some rows and otherwise reads once, few, many or a size class.

CDR3 DNA	CDR3 protein	V gene	J gene	D gene	clone size
TGTGCCAGCAGCTTAATTGCCGGCGGGGGAACCGGGGAGCTGTTTTTT	CASSLIAGGGTGELFF	TRBV11-2	TRBJ2-2	TRBD2	.
TGTGCCAGCAGCTTAGAACTAGCGGAAACCCACACCGGGGAGCTGTTTTTT	CASSLELAETHTGELFF	TRBV11-2	TRBJ2-2	TRBD2	.
TGCGCCAGCAGCTTGGTTGACAGAAGCACAGATACGCAGTATTTT	CASSLVDRSTDTQYF	TRBV5-1	TRBJ2-3	.	few
TGTGCCAGCAGTTTTTCCAACATTGGGGCAGGAAAAGCTTTCTTT	CASSFSNIGAGKAFF	TRBV12-3/TRBV12-4	TRBJ1-1	.	many
TGCGCCAGCAGCTTTCAGTCGAGGACTAATGAAAAACTGTTTTTT	CASSFQSRTNEKLFF	TRBV5-1	TRBJ1-4	.	.
TGTGCCAGCAGCTCGGGACTAGCGGAACAAGAGACCCAGTACTTC	CASSSGLAEQETQYF	TRBV9	TRBJ2-5	TRBD2	many
TGTGCCAGCAGCGCTGCAGGGATCAATCAGCCCCAGCATTTT	CASSAAGINQPQHF	TRBV9	TRBJ1-5	.	few
TGTGCCAGCAGCCTGGAACATAATCAGCCCCAGCATTTT	CASSLEHNQPQHF	TRBV7-8	TRBJ1-5	.	few
TGCAGCGTTGAAGGTGGGGAGAACACTGAAGCTTTCTTT	CSVEGGENTEAFF	TRBV29-1	TRBJ1-1	.	few
TGTGCCAGCAGCTTAGGTACGGGGGCGGGCGAGCAGTACTTC	CASSLGTGAGEQYF	TRBV11-2	TRBJ2-7	.	.
TGCAGCGTTAAGACAGGGGTACGGGAAAAACTGTTTTTT	CSVKTGVREKLFF	TRBV29-1	TRBJ1-4	TRBD1	many
TGTGCCAGCAGCAAGGGACAGGGCCAGGGTGAAAAACTGTTTTTT	CASSKGQGQGEKLFF	TRBV7-2	TRBJ1-4	TRBD1	few
TGTGCCAGCAGCAGGGCAAGGGAGCAGTACTTC	CASSRAREQYF	TRBV25-1	TRBJ2-7	.	few
TGTGCCAGCAGCTCCACTGCGGGGGGCACTGAAGCTTTCTTT	CASSSTAGGTEAFF	TRBV11-2	TRBJ1-1	.	few
TGCAGTGCTAGGGGGGGGAGATTCCCCGTAGAGGCTGGGGCCAACGTCCTGACTTTC	CSARGGRFPVEAGANVLTF	TRBV20-1	TRBJ2-6	TRBD2	.
TGTGCCAGCAGCCTATCATCGACCCAAGTCAGTGACACCGGGGAGCTGTTTTTT	CASSLSSTQVSDTGELFF	TRBV3-1	TRBJ2-2	.	.
TGTGCCAGCAGCTTAGTTTCAGGGGAATGGGGCTACACCTTC	CASSLVSGEWGYTF	TRBV7-6	TRBJ1-2	.	.
TGTGCCAGCACCCGGGGACAGTCCTATGGCTACACCTTC	CASTRGQSYGYTF	TRBV12-3/TRBV12-4	TRBJ1-2	TRBD1	few
TGTGCCAGCAGCCCCCGCGGCGGGGAGCTGTTTTTT	CASSPRGGELFF	TRBV9	TRBJ2-2	.	many
TGTGCCACCGGGGCCGGGGGGCGCAACACTGAAGCTTTCTTT	CATGAGGRNTEAFF	TRBV10-3	TRBJ1-1	.	.
TGCAGTGCTTGGAGGTGGGGTCAACTGGGTCAGACCTACAATGAGCAGTTCTTC	CSAWRWGQLGQTYNEQFF	TRBV20-1	TRBJ2-1	.	.
TGTGCCAGCAGTTCCAGGGGGCTGAAGAACACCGGGGAGCTGTTTTTT	CASSSRGLKNTGELFF	TRBV12-3/TRBV12-4	TRBJ2-2	TRBD1	few
TGTGCCAGCAGCCATGACAGGGGGGCGAACACCGGGGAGCTGTTTTTT	CASSHDRGANTGELFF	TRBV5-6	TRBJ2-2	TRBD1	.
TGTGCCAGCAGTTTAAGGGCCCTGCGGACCTACAATGAGCAGTTCTTC	CASSLRALRTYNEQFF	TRBV12-3/TRBV12-4	TRBJ2-1	.	.
TGTGCCAGCAGCCAGGGACTAGCGGGTGGTGGTGAGCAGTTCTTC	CASSQGLAGGGEQFF	TRBV4-2	TRBJ2-1	TRBD2	.
TGTGCCAGCAGCGTAGCGGTCGCCGGGGAGCTGTTTTTT	CASSVAVAGELFF	TRBV9	TRBJ2-2	.	.
TGTGCCAGCAGCTTAGGAGGGCAGGGTTACGAAGCTTTCTTT	CASSLGGQGYEAFF	TRBV11-3	TRBJ1-1	.	.
TGTGCCAGCAGCCAAGATCCCCTATGGGACCCGAACACCCGGAACACTGAAGCTTTCTTT	CASSQDPLWDPNTRNTEAFF	TRBV4-2	TRBJ1-1	.	.
TGTGCCAGCAAGGGCAGCCAAGACAATGAGCAGTTCTTC	CASKGSQDNEQFF	TRBV7-9	TRBJ2-1	.	few
TGTGCCACCAGCAGAGCGGGAGGTGCCGGGGAGCTGTTTTTT	CATSRAGGAGELFF	TRBV15	TRBJ2-2	TRBD2	few
TGCAGTGCTCCTGACAGGGGACGCGGATTCACTGAAGCTTTCTTT	CSAPDRGRGFTEAFF	TRBV20-1	TRBJ1-1	TRBD1	.
TGTGCCAGCAGGCCTCAGCGGGAGGGTAACACAGATACGCAGTATTTT	CASRPQREGNTDTQYF	TRBV7-9	TRBJ2-3	TRBD2	.
TGTGCCACCAGTGATTATGGAGGACAGGGTGACTCTAACTATGGCTACACCTTC	CATSDYGGQGDSNYGYTF	TRBV24-1	TRBJ1-2	TRBD1	.
TGTGCCAGCATCGTCGCGGGAGCAGGAAACAATGAGCAGTTCTTC	CASIVAGAGNNEQFF	TRBV25-1	TRBJ2-1	TRBD2	.
TGCAGTGCTAGAGCTACAACTAGCGGGGATGGCAATGAGCAGTTCTTC	CSARATTSGDGNEQFF	TRBV20-1	TRBJ2-1	TRBD2	.